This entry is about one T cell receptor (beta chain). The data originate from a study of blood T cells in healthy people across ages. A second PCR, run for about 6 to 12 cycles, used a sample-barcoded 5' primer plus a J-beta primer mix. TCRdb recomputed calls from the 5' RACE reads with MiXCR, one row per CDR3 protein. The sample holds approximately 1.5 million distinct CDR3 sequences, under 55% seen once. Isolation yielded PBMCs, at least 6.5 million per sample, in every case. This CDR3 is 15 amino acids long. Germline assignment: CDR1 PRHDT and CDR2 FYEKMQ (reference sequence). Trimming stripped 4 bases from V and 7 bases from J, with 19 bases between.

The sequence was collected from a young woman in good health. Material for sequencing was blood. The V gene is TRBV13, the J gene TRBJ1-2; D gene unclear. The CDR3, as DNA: TGTGCCAGCAGCTCGTCCCCCCCTCTGGGGTCTGGCTACACCTTC. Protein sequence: CASSSSPPLGSGYTF.